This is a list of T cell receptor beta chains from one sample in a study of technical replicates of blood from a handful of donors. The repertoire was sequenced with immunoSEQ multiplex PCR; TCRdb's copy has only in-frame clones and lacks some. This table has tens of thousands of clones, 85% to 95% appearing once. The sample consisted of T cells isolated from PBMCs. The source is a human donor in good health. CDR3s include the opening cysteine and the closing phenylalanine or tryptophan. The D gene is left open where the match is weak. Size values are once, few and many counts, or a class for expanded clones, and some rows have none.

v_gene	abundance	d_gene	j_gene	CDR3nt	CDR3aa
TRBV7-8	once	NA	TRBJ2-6	TGTGCCAGCAGCCAGACAGGGGCCAACGTCCTGACTTTC	CASSQTGANVLTF
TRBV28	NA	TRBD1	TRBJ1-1	TGTGCCAGCAGTACAACGGACAGGGGGCGTTGGACTGAAGCTTTCTTT	CASSTTDRGRWTEAFF
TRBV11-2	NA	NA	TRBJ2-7	TGTGCCAGCAGCGAAGGGGCCGGCTTTAGCTCCTACGAGCAGTACTTC	CASSEGAGFSSYEQYF
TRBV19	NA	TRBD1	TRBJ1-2	TGTGCCAGTAGGCCTACAGGGGGCGCCGCGGGCTACACCTTC	CASRPTGGAAGYTF
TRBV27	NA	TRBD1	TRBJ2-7	TGTGCCAGCAGTTTATCAGGGGGACAGGGATGGATAGTCTACGAGCAGTACTTC	CASSLSGGQGWIVYEQYF
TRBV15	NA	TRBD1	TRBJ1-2	TGTGCCACCAGCACGGACAGGGGACCCTATGGCTACACCTTC	CATSTDRGPYGYTF
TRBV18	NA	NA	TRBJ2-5	TGTGCCAGCGCAGGGGTAGAGACCCAGTACTTC	CASAGVETQYF
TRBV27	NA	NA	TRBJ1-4	TGTGCCAGCAGTCGCAGGAATAATGAAAAACTGTTTTTT	CASSRRNNEKLFF
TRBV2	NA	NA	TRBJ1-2	TGTGCCAGCAGCGAGGGCTATGGCTACACCTTC	CASSEGYGYTF
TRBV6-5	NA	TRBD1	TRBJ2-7	TGTGCCAGCAGGACTGTGGGACAGGGGTTCGAGCAGTACTTC	CASRTVGQGFEQYF
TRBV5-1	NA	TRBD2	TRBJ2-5	TGCGCCAGCAGCCTGGGCGGGGGAAGACAAGAGACCCAGTACTTC	CASSLGGGRQETQYF
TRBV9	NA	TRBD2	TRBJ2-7	TGTGCCAGCAGCGCGACGACCGGGACTAGCGGGTACTCCTACGAGCAGTACTTC	CASSATTGTSGYSYEQYF
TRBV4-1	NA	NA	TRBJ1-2	TGCGCCAGCAGCCAAGATCGGACATCAAATGGCTACACCTTC	CASSQDRTSNGYTF
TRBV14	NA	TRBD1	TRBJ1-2	TGTGCCAGCAGCCAGGCGTGGGACAGTGGCCTCTATGGCTACACCTTC	CASSQAWDSGLYGYTF
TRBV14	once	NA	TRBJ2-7	TGTGCCAGCAGCCAAGGGAGCAAGAGCTCCTACGAGCAGTACTTC	CASSQGSKSSYEQYF
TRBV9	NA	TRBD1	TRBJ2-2	TGTGCCAGCAGCGTAGATCCAGGGGGGAACACCGGGGAGCTGTTTTTT	CASSVDPGGNTGELFF
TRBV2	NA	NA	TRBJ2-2	TGTGCCAGCTCCCTTCCCGGGGAGCTGTTTTTT	CASSLPGELFF
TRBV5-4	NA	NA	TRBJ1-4	TGTGCCAGCAGCTCGATGGACGGGCGGGACCGCGAAAAACTGTTTTTT	CASSSMDGRDREKLFF
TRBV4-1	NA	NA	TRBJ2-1	TGCGCCAGCAGCAAAAGCCGGGACACATACAATGAGCAGTTCTTC	CASSKSRDTYNEQFF
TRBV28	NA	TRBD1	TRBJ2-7	TGTGCCAGCAGTCCAACGGGACAGACGATCTACGAGCAGTACTTC	CASSPTGQTIYEQYF
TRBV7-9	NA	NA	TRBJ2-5	TGTGCCAGCAGCCACCCCGACACATTCCAAGAGACCCAGTACTTC	CASSHPDTFQETQYF
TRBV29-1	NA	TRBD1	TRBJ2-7	TGCAGCGTCGATCGGACAGGGAGCTCCTACGAGCAGTACTTC	CSVDRTGSSYEQYF
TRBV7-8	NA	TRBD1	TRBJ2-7	TGTGCCAGCAGCTACGACAGGGTCTCCTACGAGCAGTACTTC	CASSYDRVSYEQYF
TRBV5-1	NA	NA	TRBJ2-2	TGCGCCAGCAGCTTGGGAGGGCAGAACACCGGGGAGCTGTTTTTT	CASSLGGQNTGELFF
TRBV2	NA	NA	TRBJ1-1	TGTGCCAGCAGGACGGGGGGCGCCGGCGCTGAAGCTTTCTTT	CASRTGGAGAEAFF
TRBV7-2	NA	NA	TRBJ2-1	TGTGCCAGCAGCCCGGGAATCTACAATGAGCAGTTCTTC	CASSPGIYNEQFF
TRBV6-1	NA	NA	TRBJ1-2	TGTGCCAGCAGTGGAGGACAGAGGCCAGACTATGGCTACACCTTC	CASSGGQRPDYGYTF
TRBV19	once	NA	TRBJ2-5	TGTGCCAGTAGTTCCAGGGGCCAAGAGACCCAGTACTTC	CASSSRGQETQYF
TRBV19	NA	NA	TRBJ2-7	TGTGCCAGTAGTAACATACCCCCCTACGAGCAGTACTTC	CASSNIPPYEQYF
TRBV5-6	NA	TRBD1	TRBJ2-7	TGTGCCAGCAGCTTAGGACAGGGGCTCTCCTACGAGCAGTACTTC	CASSLGQGLSYEQYF
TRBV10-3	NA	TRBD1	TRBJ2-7	TGTGCCATCAAGAAGGGACAGGGGCCCAACCAAGATTCCTACGAGCAGTACTTC	CAIKKGQGPNQDSYEQYF
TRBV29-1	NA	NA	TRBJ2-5	TGCAGCGCTGCCCCAGAGGCAGAGACCCAGTACTTC	CSAAPEAETQYF
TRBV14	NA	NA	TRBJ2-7	TGTGCCAGCAGCCAAGTGTCGGGAATAAACGAGCAGTACTTC	CASSQVSGINEQYF
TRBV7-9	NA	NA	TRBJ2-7	TGTGCCAGCAGCGGGCGGGAATCCTACGAGCAGTACTTC	CASSGRESYEQYF
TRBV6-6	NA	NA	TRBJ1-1	TGTGCCAGCAGTTACCCAAACACTGAAGCTTTCTTT	CASSYPNTEAFF
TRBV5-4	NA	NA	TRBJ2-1	TGTGCCAGCAGCACCGCGGCGGCCAATGAGCAGTTCTTC	CASSTAAANEQFF
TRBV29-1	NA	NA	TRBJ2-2	TGCAGCGCCCGAGGACAGAACACCGGGGAGCTGTTTTTT	CSARGQNTGELFF
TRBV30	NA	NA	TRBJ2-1	TGTGCCTGGAGGCTAGGCTCCTACAATGAGCAGTTCTTC	CAWRLGSYNEQFF
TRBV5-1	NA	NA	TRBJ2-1	TGCGCCAGCAGCGACAGGTCCTACGTAAATGAGCAGTTCTTC	CASSDRSYVNEQFF
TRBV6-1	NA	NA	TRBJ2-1	TGTGCCAGCAGTGGCTGGGACTCAAAGTCGGGTGAGCAGTTCTTC	CASSGWDSKSGEQFF
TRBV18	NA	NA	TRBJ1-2	TGTGCCAGCTCAGGGACACCAGGGACTAACTATGGCTACACCTTC	CASSGTPGTNYGYTF
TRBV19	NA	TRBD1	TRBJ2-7	TGTGCCAGTAGTATAGATCACCCGGGACAGGGCTCCTACGAGCAGTACTTC	CASSIDHPGQGSYEQYF
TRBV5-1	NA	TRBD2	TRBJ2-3	TGCGCCAGCAGCCCGCATAGGCGGGACTACACAGATACGCAGTATTTT	CASSPHRRDYTDTQYF
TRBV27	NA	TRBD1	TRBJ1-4	TGTGCCAGCAGTTTATCGGGGACAGCCGGTGAAAAACTGTTTTTT	CASSLSGTAGEKLFF
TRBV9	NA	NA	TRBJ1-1	TGTGCCAGCAGCGCAAAACAGGCGGCGAACACTGAAGCTTTCTTT	CASSAKQAANTEAFF
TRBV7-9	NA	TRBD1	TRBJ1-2	TGTGCCAGCAGCTTAGCGGCAGGGGGCGCATACGGCTACACCTTC	CASSLAAGGAYGYTF